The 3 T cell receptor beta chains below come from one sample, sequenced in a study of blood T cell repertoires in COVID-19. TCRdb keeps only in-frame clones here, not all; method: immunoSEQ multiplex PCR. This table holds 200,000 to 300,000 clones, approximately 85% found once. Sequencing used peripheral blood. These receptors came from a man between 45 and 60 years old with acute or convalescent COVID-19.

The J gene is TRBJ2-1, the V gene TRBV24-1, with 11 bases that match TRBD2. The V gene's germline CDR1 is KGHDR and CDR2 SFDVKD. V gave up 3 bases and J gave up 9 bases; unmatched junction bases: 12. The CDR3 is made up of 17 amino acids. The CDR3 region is CATSDPPEVAGGVEQFF. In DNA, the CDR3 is TGTGCCACCAGTGATCCACCGGAGGTAGCGGGAGGGGTTGAGCAGTTCTTC.

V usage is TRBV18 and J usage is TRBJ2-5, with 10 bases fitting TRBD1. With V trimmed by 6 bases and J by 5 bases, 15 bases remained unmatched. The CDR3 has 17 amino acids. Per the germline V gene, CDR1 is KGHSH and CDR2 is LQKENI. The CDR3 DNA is TGTGCCAGCTCGCCAATCCGGGGACAGGGGAGGACGGAGACCCAGTACTTC. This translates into CASSPIRGQGRTETQYF.

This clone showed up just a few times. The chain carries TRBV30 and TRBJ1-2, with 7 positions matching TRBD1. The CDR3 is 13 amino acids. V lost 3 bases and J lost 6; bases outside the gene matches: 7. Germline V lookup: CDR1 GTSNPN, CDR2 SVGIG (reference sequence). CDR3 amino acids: CAWSRGFVDGYTF. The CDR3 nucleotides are TGTGCCTGGAGCAGGGGGTTTGTAGATGGCTACACCTTC.